Below, 17 T cell receptor beta chains from the same sample are listed, as sequenced in a study of blood T cell repertoires in COVID-19. Using immunoSEQ multiplex PCR, the repertoire was profiled, and TCRdb retains in-frame clones only, with some absent. The sample yields fewer than 150,000 clones, 75% to 90% seen once. Sequencing input: peripheral blood. All receptors come from a human donor in a cohort sampled during active COVID-19.

This clone was seen a handful of times. V and J are TRBV5-1 and TRBJ1-5; 9 bases line up with TRBD1. The V and J ends lost 4 bases and 4 bases, in that order; junction bases with no gene match: 3. Per germline, CDR1 SGHRS and CDR2 YFSETQ. The CDR3 consists of 14 residues. The CDR3 nucleotides are TGCGCCAGCAGCCAGACAGGGGGAAATCAGCCCCAGCATTTT. This codes for CASSQTGGNQPQHF.

This clone showed up just a few times. This chain uses TRBV9 with TRBJ1-1; 8 nucleotides match TRBD1. Germline lookup yields CDR1 SGDLS and CDR2 YYNGEE. V was pared by 1 base and J by 1 base, with 0 bases of the junction left unmatched. CDR3 length: 14 residues. CDR3 region: CASSVTGGNTEAFF. The CDR3 coding sequence is TGTGCCAGCAGCGTAACAGGGGGGAACACTGAAGCTTTCTTT.

The chain combines TRBV3-1 (or the pseudogene TRBV3-2) with TRBJ2-7; D is unresolved. Trimming pared 4 bases from V and 3 bases from J, leaving 7 bases between. Germline-derived CDR1 and CDR2 are LGHDT and YNNKEL (reference sequence). CDR3 length: 12 residues. This chain's CDR3 is CASSLTIYEQYF. Written as DNA, the CDR3 is TGTGCCAGCAGCCTGACAATCTACGAGCAGTACTTC.

This clone was detected a few times. The chain recombines TRBV25-1 with TRBJ1-1; D not certain. The germline gives CDR1 MGHDK, CDR2 SYGVNS. The CDR3 sequence is 12 residues long. The V end lost 5 bases, the J end lost 5 bases, and 9 bases lay between the germline ends. CDR3 loop: CASSRTGTEAFF. The CDR3 nucleotides read TGTGCCAGCAGTCGGACGGGGACTGAAGCTTTCTTT.

This clone occurred once. This rearrangement joins TRBV28 to TRBJ1-2; D ambiguous. The V end lost 11 bases, the J end lost 8 bases, and 18 bases lay between the germline ends. The CDR3 is 12 amino acids. The germline gives CDR1 MDHEN, CDR2 SYDVKM. DNA of the CDR3: TGTGCCGTGACACCGTCCGCTGGGGGCTACACCTTC. Its protein product is CAVTPSAGGYTF.

The chain links TRBV19 to TRBJ2-2; weak D call: TRBD2 (7 bases). This CDR3 is built from 14 residues. The V and J ends lost 6 bases and 9 bases respectively, with 17 bases between them. Germline values: CDR1 LNHDA, CDR2 SQIVND (reference sequence). The DNA for the CDR3 is TGTGCCAGTAGGGTCGAGGGGGGGTTACGGGAGCTGTTTTTT. Its protein is CASRVEGGLRELFF.

V usage is TRBV3-1 (or the pseudogene TRBV3-2) and J usage is TRBJ2-1; 8 positions agree with TRBD2. CDR1 is LGHDT, CDR2 YNNKEL, per germline (reference sequence). Trimming removed 4 bases from V and 8 bases from J; junction bases left unmatched: 10. This CDR3 contains 15 residues. This CDR3 reads CASSPGSGTRYEQFF. The CDR3 DNA reads TGTGCCAGCAGCCCGGGTTCGGGGACTAGGTATGAGCAGTTCTTC.

The chain carries TRBV27 and TRBJ2-7; tentatively, D is TRBD1 (6 bases). Germline loops: CDR1 MNHEY, CDR2 SMNVEV (reference sequence). V gave up 6 bases and J gave up 7 bases, with 19 bases separating them. This CDR3 has 14 residues. The CDR3 DNA reads TGTGCCAGCAGCGTTGCAGGGGCTCTGGGGGAGCAGTACTTC. It encodes CASSVAGALGEQYF.

This clone was observed a single time. The rearrangement uses TRBV10-2 and TRBJ1-6; D perhaps matches TRBD1 (5 bases). The V end was cut by 5 bases, the J end by 10 bases, with 12 bases between. This CDR3 has 13 residues. CDR1 and CDR2 from the germline V gene are WSHSY and SAAADI. In DNA form, the CDR3 reads TGCGCCAGCAGTCCGGAGGGGTTCTCACCCCTCCACTTT. Protein product: CASSPEGFSPLHF.

The gene calls are TRBV12-5 and TRBJ2-1, with TRBD1 identical over 8 bases. The CDR3 is 16 residues long. V shed 4 bases and J 6 bases; nucleotides not matched to a gene: 11. Germline assignment: CDR1 LGHNT and CDR2 FRNRAP. The CDR3, as DNA: TGTGCTAGTGGTTCGAGCGCAGGAGGGACAGGCAATGAGCAGTTCTTC. Protein sequence: CASGSSAGGTGNEQFF.

The chain is built from TRBV28 and TRBJ2-1; 7 positions match TRBD2. The V gene end was trimmed by 8 bases and the J gene end by 7 bases; junction bases not matched to a gene: 8. The CDR3 is 13 amino acids. Germline V CDR1 and CDR2: MDHEN, SYDVKM. CDR3 loop: CASGGEGRNEQFF. The CDR3 nucleotides read TGTGCCAGCGGGGGGGAAGGTCGGAATGAGCAGTTCTTC.

This chain uses TRBV11-2 with TRBJ2-7; D unresolved. With 0 bases removed from V and 4 bases from J, the gap between germline ends came to 4 bases. The germline V gene encodes CDR1 SGHAT and CDR2 FQNNGV. This CDR3 has 12 residues. CDR3 nucleotide sequence: TGTGCCAGCAGCTTAGACGGTTACGAGCAGTACTTC. Translation gives CASSLDGYEQYF.

The CDR3 is CASSIGVLGDEQFF. The DNA of the CDR3 is TGTGCCAGTAGTATAGGGGTCTTGGGCGATGAGCAGTTCTTC. The chain carries TRBV19 and TRBJ2-1; D is ambiguous. The CDR3 loop spans 14 amino acids. Germline CDR1 is LNHDA and CDR2 is SQIVND (reference sequence). The V end lost 1 base, the J end lost 8 bases, and 12 bases lay between the germline ends.

The J gene is TRBJ2-1, the V gene TRBV6-2 or TRBV6-3; 11 bases match TRBD1. The germline CDR1 and CDR2 sequences are MNHEY and SVGEGT. Trimming took 5 bases from V and 7 from J; bases not matched to a gene: 7. The CDR3 is made up of 15 amino acids. The chain's CDR3 is CASSKGQGVRNEQFF. CDR3 nucleotide sequence: TGTGCCAGCAGTAAGGGACAGGGGGTGAGGAATGAGCAGTTCTTC.

This chain connects TRBV19 to TRBJ2-7; 7 bases line up with TRBD1. Germline V gene data show CDR1 as LNHDA and CDR2 as SQIVND (reference sequence). V lost 6 bases to trimming and J lost 4 bases; unmatched junction nucleotides: 6. The CDR3 is 13 amino acids. The CDR3: CASRAQGVYEQYF. CDR3 in DNA: TGTGCCAGTAGAGCGCAGGGGGTATACGAGCAGTACTTC.

V gene TRBV11-3 combines with J gene TRBJ2-7, with TRBD2 as a possible D gene (7 bases). The CDR3 is 15 amino acids. V shed 5 bases and J shed 0 bases, with 14 bases lying between them. The V gene's germline CDR1 is SGHNT and CDR2 YENEEA. As DNA, the CDR3 is TGTGCCAGCAGCCGAGGCGGGGGCTCCTCCTACGAGCAGTACTTC. Translated, it gives CASSRGGGSSYEQYF.

The rearrangement joins TRBV30 to TRBJ1-4, with a tentative D call TRBD1 (6 bases). Trimming stripped 4 bases from V and 4 bases from J, with 16 bases between. The CDR3 consists of 15 residues. Germline CDR1 is GTSNPN and CDR2 is SVGIG (reference sequence). The DNA of the CDR3 is TGTGCCTGGAACAACGGACAGCTTATTAATGAAAAACTGTTTTTT. Translation gives CAWNNGQLINEKLFF.